The next 20 T cell receptor beta chains were all read from a single sample in a study of T cells in tuberculosis. Clones were sequenced by immunoSEQ multiplex PCR, and TCRdb holds only the in-frame ones, with some missing. Here the sample spans 50,000 to 65,000 clones, 70% to 90% being singletons. Sorting used thawed, overnight-rested PBMC stained with anti-CD3, a viability dye and GMM-loaded CD1B tetramer. C32 glucose monomycolate from Rhodococcus equi was loaded onto the CD1B tetramers. Input material: CD1b-GMM tetramer-negative cells sorted from PBMCs. These TCRs come from an adult woman with latent tuberculosis.

The V call is TRBV7-9, the J call TRBJ2-3; perhaps TRBD2 as D (6 bases). Germline CDR1 is SEHNR and CDR2 is FQNEAQ (reference sequence). The CDR3 has 14 amino acids. V was cut by 2 bases and J by 6 bases, with 12 bases left in between. The CDR3 nucleotides read TGTGCCAGCAGCTTAAGCGGCGGGATGGATACGCAGTATTTT. This translates into CASSLSGGMDTQYF.

This chain's CDR3 is CATSRGTGLYNEQFF. The CDR3 DNA reads as TGTGCCACCAGCCGGGGGACCGGTCTCTACAATGAGCAGTTCTTC. The chain carries TRBV15 and TRBJ2-1, with a tentative D call TRBD2 (6 bases). Trimming left V 5 bases short and J 3 bases short, with 14 bases between. Germline V gene sequence: CDR1 LNHNV, CDR2 YYDKDF (reference sequence). The length of the CDR3 is 15 residues.

The V gene is TRBV7-3, the J gene TRBJ2-7; tentatively, D is TRBD1 (5 bases). The CDR3 has 14 residues. The V and J ends lost 5 bases and 0 bases respectively, with 11 bases between them. Looked up from germline, CDR1 is SGHTA and CDR2 is FQGTGA. CDR3 bases: TGTGCCAGCAGCCCAGACAGTAACTCCTACGAGCAGTACTTC. Amino acid sequence: CASSPDSNSYEQYF.

The rearrangement joins TRBV4-1 to TRBJ2-1; 9 bases agree with TRBD2. The CDR3 is 19 amino acids. The junction had 10 bases not matched to a gene; V was cut back by 1 base and J by 0 bases. The germline gives CDR1 MGHRA, CDR2 YSYEKL. This CDR3 reads CASSQVFSSGGNSYNEQFF. The CDR3 DNA sequence: TGCGCCAGCAGCCAAGTCTTCAGTAGCGGGGGAAACTCCTACAATGAGCAGTTCTTC.

The chain combines TRBV4-3 with TRBJ1-2; D is unresolved. Trimming removed 1 base from V and 2 bases from J, with 8 bases in between. Germline lookup yields CDR1 LGHNA and CDR2 YSLEER. This CDR3 region has 14 residues. This CDR3 reads CASSQAAANYGYTF. The CDR3 DNA reads as TGCGCCAGCAGCCAAGCGGCGGCGAACTATGGCTACACCTTC.

V gene TRBV6-1 combines with J gene TRBJ2-1, with 8 bases matching TRBD2. The junction had 7 bases not matched to a gene; V was cut back by 2 bases and J by 4 bases. Germline CDR1 is MNHNS and CDR2 is SASEGT. CDR3 size: 16 residues. CDR3 in amino acids: CASSEQPGGQYNEQFF. The DNA of the CDR3 is TGTGCCAGCAGTGAACAACCGGGGGGGCAGTACAATGAGCAGTTCTTC.

The count of this clone is one. The rearrangement joins TRBV6-5 to TRBJ1-2; 8 bases match TRBD1. Per the germline V gene, CDR1 is MNHEY and CDR2 is SVGAGI. With V trimmed by 9 bases and J by 4 bases, 7 bases remained unmatched. This CDR3 has 13 amino acids. CDR3 sequence (DNA): TGTGCCAGTAAGACAGGGGACTCCTATGGCTACACCTTC. Translated, it gives CASKTGDSYGYTF.

This chain links TRBV28 with TRBJ2-5, with 10 bases aligning to TRBD2. V was clipped by 5 bases and J by 1 base; unmatched bases: 4. CDR3 length: 15 residues. The germline V gene has CDR1 MDHEN and CDR2 SYDVKM. The CDR3 DNA follows: TGTGCCAGCAGTCCGCCTAGCGGGGGCCAAGAGACCCAGTACTTC. It codes for CASSPPSGGQETQYF.

The chain carries TRBV23-1 and TRBJ1-2; unclear D gene. TRBV23-1 is an ORF, and what it does is uncertain. Between the trimmed V and J ends, which lost 9 bases and 3 bases, there was a span of 11 bases. The CDR3 extends over 12 amino acids. The CDR3 DNA reads TGCGCCAGGTTTGACACTGACTATGGCTACACCTTC. As protein: CARFDTDYGYTF.

This clone appeared once. The J gene is TRBJ2-3, the V gene TRBV5-4; 7 bases line up with TRBD1. The CDR3 is made up of 17 amino acids. V trimming: 4 bases; J trimming: 0 bases; junction bases outside the gene matches: 11. The germline gives CDR1 SGHNT, CDR2 YYREEE (reference sequence). The CDR3 region is CASSPLIGQASTDTQYF. The CDR3 DNA is TGTGCCAGCAGCCCTTTAATAGGACAGGCGAGCACAGATACGCAGTATTTT.

The rearrangement uses TRBV5-4 and TRBJ2-3; D might be TRBD2 (6 bases). The CDR3 has 13 amino acids. V lost 5 bases to trimming and J lost 1 base, with 8 bases between them. The germline V gene has CDR1 SGHNT and CDR2 YYREEE (reference sequence). CDR3 protein: CASRTGGTDTQYF. The CDR3 DNA reads as TGTGCCAGCAGGACGGGGGGCACAGATACGCAGTATTTT.

This chain connects TRBV5-1 to TRBJ2-3; the D gene is possibly TRBD2 (5 bases). Germline CDR1 is SGHRS and CDR2 is YFSETQ. The V and J ends lost 3 bases and 0 bases respectively, with 17 bases between them. The CDR3 totals 17 residues. The DNA for the CDR3 is TGCGCCAGCAGCTGGAGGTCCTCTCACCCTAGCACAGATACGCAGTATTTT. The encoded protein is CASSWRSSHPSTDTQYF.

The chain employs TRBV29-1 and TRBJ2-2, with D maybe TRBD2 (6 bases). The CDR3 totals 13 residues. Germline V gene data show CDR1 as SQVTM and CDR2 as ANQGSEA. Trimming left V 2 bases short and J 7 bases short, with 11 bases between. The CDR3 nucleotides are TGCAGCGTTGAATGGCGGGGCGGCGGGGAGCTGTTTTTT. As protein: CSVEWRGGGELFF.

This clone was detected once. The CDR3 region has the DNA TGTGCCAGCAGTCCGCGGGAGGGGTCCTACAATGAGCAGTTCTTC. Amino acids: CASSPREGSYNEQFF. The chain joins TRBV27 to TRBJ2-1; the match to TRBD2 covers 9 bases. CDR1 is MNHEY, CDR2 SMNVEV, per germline (reference sequence). The CDR3 runs to 15 residues. V was pared by 5 bases and J by 1 base, with 3 bases of the junction left unmatched.

The chain joins TRBV27 to TRBJ2-1; D may be TRBD1 (6 bases). The V gene's germline CDR1 is MNHEY and CDR2 SMNVEV (reference sequence). This CDR3 has 14 amino acids. Trimming took 8 bases from V and 3 from J, leaving 14 bases between them. The CDR3 nucleotides are TGTGCCAGCGGACGCAGGGGCTTCTACAATGAGCAGTTCTTC. Translated: CASGRRGFYNEQFF.

With regard to this clone: Other DNA sequences within the sample encode an identical CDR3. The V call is TRBV19, the J call TRBJ2-7; the D gene is possibly TRBD2 (6 bases). Trimming shortened V by 2 bases and J by 2 bases, and 7 bases separated the two germline ends. There are 13 residues in the CDR3. The germline CDR1 and CDR2 sequences are LNHDA and SQIVND (reference sequence). CDR3 nucleotides: TGTGCCAGTAGTATACGGGGGACCTACGAGCAGTACTTC. Translated, it gives CASSIRGTYEQYF.

This chain links TRBV11-3 with TRBJ2-3; no definite D call. V shed 3 bases and J shed 2 bases, with 12 bases lying between them. Looked up from germline, CDR1 is SGHNT and CDR2 is YENEEA. The CDR3 has 15 residues. The CDR3 sequence: CASSFTPEPTDTQYF. DNA of the CDR3: TGTGCCAGCAGCTTCACGCCCGAGCCCACAGATACGCAGTATTTT.

The V call is TRBV19, the J call TRBJ2-1; 8 bases fit TRBD1. There are 16 residues in the CDR3. V gave up 2 bases and J gave up 6 bases; unmatched junction bases: 9. CDR1 is LNHDA and CDR2 is SQIVND in the germline V gene (reference sequence). CDR3 region: CASSIQGAIKVNEQFF. The CDR3 DNA follows: TGTGCCAGTAGTATACAGGGGGCAATTAAAGTCAATGAGCAGTTCTTC.

The chain links TRBV7-8 to TRBJ1-2; no firm D call. This CDR3 contains 14 residues. CDR1 SGHVS and CDR2 FQNEAQ come from the germline V gene. The V and J ends lost 2 bases and 3 bases respectively, with 10 bases between them. CDR3 sequence reads: CASSLRDGYYGYTF. The DNA for the CDR3 is TGTGCCAGCAGCTTACGAGACGGGTACTATGGCTACACCTTC.

V usage is TRBV28 and J usage is TRBJ1-1; possible D gene TRBD1, 6 bases. The V end was cut by 3 bases, the J end by 10 bases, with 18 bases between. The CDR3 totals 14 residues. CDR1 and CDR2 (germline): MDHEN, SYDVKM. CDR3 in amino acids: CASSLGGGGRAAFF. The CDR3 bases are TGTGCCAGCAGTTTGGGTGGCGGGGGGCGTGCAGCTTTCTTT. Variable domain in full (rest from reference TRBV28 and TRBJ1-1): DVKVTQSSRYLVKRTGEKVFLECVQDMDHENMFWYRQDPGLGLRLIYFSYDVKMKEKGDIPEGYSVSREKKERFSLILESASTNQTSMYLCASSLGGGGRAAFFGQGTRLTVV.